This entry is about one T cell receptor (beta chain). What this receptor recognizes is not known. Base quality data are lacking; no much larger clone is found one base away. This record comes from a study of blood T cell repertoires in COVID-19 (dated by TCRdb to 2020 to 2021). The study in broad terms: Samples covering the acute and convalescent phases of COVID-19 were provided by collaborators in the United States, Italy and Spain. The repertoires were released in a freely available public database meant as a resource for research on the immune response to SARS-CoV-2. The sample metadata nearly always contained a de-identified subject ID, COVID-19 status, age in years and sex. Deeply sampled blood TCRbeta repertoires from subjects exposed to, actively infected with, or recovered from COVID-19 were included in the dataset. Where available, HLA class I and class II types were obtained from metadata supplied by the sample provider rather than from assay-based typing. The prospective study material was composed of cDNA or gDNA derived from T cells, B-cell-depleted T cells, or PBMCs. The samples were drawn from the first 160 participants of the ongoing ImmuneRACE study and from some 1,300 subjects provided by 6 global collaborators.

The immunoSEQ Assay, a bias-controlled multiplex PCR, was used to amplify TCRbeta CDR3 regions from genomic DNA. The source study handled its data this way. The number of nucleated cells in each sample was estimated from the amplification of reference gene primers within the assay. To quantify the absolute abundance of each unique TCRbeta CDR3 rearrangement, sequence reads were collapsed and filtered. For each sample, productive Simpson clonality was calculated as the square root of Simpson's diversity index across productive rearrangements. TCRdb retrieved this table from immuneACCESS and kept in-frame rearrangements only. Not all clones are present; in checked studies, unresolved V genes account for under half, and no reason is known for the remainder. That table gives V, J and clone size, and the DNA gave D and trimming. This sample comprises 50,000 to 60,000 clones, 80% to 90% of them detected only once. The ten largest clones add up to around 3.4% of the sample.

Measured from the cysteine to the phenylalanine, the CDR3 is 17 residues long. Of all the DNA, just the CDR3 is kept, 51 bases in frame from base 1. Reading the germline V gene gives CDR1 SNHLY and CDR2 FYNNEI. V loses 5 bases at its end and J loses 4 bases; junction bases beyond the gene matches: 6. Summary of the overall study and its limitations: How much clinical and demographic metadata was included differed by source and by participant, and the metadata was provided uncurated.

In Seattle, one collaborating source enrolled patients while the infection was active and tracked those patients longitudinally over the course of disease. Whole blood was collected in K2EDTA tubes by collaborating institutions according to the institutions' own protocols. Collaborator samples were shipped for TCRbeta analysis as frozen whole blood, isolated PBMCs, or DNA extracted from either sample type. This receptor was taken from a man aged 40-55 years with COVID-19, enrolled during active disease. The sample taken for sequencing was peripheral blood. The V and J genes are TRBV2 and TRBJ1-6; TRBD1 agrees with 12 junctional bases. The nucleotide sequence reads TGTGCCAGCAGTCCTGGGACAGGGGGCGGTTATAATTCACCCCTCCACTTT. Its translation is CASSPGTGGGYNSPLHF.